The 26 T cell receptor beta chains below come from one sample, sequenced in a study of blood T cell repertoires in COVID-19. The data were produced by immunoSEQ multiplex PCR, yet TCRdb's version contains in-frame clones alone and is incomplete. The sample carries over 55,000 clones, about 84% recorded once. Material: peripheral blood. All receptors come from a human donor in a cohort sampled during active COVID-19.

The V gene is TRBV2, the J gene TRBJ2-7; no reliable D call. The CDR3 is 13 residues long. CDR1 SNHLY and CDR2 FYNNEI come from the germline V gene. V lost 4 bases and J 0 bases, leaving 7 bases between the germline ends. DNA for the CDR3: TGTGCCAGCAGTGCGTCCGGCTCCTACGAGCAGTACTTC. Translation: CASSASGSYEQYF.

This chain links TRBV28 with TRBJ1-3; 8 nucleotides match TRBD1. Germline V gene lookup returns CDR1 MDHEN and CDR2 SYDVKM. The CDR3 contains 14 residues. The trim removed 6 bases at V and 2 bases at J, leaving 3 bases unmatched. The CDR3 DNA sequence: TGTGCCAGCAGGGGACAGGTTACTGGAAACACCATATATTTT. Translated: CASRGQVTGNTIYF.

V usage is TRBV6-5 and J usage is TRBJ1-5, with a tentative D call TRBD1 (5 bases). Germline V gene lookup returns CDR1 MNHEY and CDR2 SVGAGI. V lost 6 bases and J 1 base, leaving 10 bases between the germline ends. CDR3 length equals 14 residues. CDR3 protein: CASRLGGSNQPQHF. For the CDR3, the DNA is TGTGCCAGCAGATTGGGGGGAAGCAATCAGCCCCAGCATTTT.

The chain joins TRBV5-1 to TRBJ1-2; D might be TRBD1 (6 bases). The CDR3 runs 14 residues. V gave up 2 bases and J gave up 2 bases, with 10 bases separating them. Looked up from germline, CDR1 is SGHRS and CDR2 is YFSETQ. The DNA for the CDR3 is TGCGCCAGCAGCTTAGGACAGATAAACTATGGCTACACCTTC. Protein product: CASSLGQINYGYTF.

This clone has just one count. The rearrangement joins TRBV7-2 to TRBJ2-1, with 9 positions matching TRBD2. The CDR3 loop spans 19 amino acids. V shed 5 bases and J 0 bases; nucleotides not matched to a gene: 14. Germline V gene lookup returns CDR1 SGHTA and CDR2 FQGNSA. The CDR3 here is CASSPPPQSGGNSYNEQFF. CDR3 nucleotides: TGTGCCAGCAGCCCACCCCCCCAAAGCGGGGGGAACTCCTACAATGAGCAGTTCTTC.

The chain has TRBV4-2 and TRBJ1-1; D unresolved. Germline V gene data show CDR1 as LGHNA and CDR2 as YNFKEQ. The CDR3 contains 15 residues. Trimming stripped 1 base from V and 1 base from J, with 10 bases between. The chain's CDR3 is CASSQAAGGNTEAFF. CDR3 DNA: TGTGCCAGCAGCCAAGCGGCGGGAGGGAACACTGAAGCTTTCTTT.

This clone showed up just a few times. The chain joins TRBV4-3 to TRBJ1-5; D not resolved. This CDR3 contains 15 residues. Germline loops: CDR1 LGHNA, CDR2 YSLEER. V gave up 0 bases and J gave up 4 bases, with 10 bases separating them. This CDR3 is CASSQDGMRNQPQHF. CDR3 in DNA: TGCGCCAGCAGCCAAGATGGAATGAGGAATCAGCCCCAGCATTTT.

V and J are TRBV6-1 and TRBJ1-1, with a possible D match to TRBD1 (5 bases). Germline V gives CDR1 MNHNS, CDR2 SASEGT. V was clipped by 0 bases and J by 2 bases, with 16 bases between them. The CDR3 length is 17 residues. CDR3 bases: TGTGCCAGCAGTGAAGCTCTTCGGGTCAGGGATAACACTGAAGCTTTCTTT. This gives the protein CASSEALRVRDNTEAFF.

This chain joins TRBV4-3 and TRBJ2-3; 9 bases match TRBD1. The CDR3 spans 16 residues. Germline loops: CDR1 LGHNA, CDR2 YSLEER. Trimming took 2 bases from V and 4 from J; bases not matched to a gene: 7. CDR3 DNA: TGCGCCAGCAGCCAAAATTTGGGACAGGGCTCAGATACGCAGTATTTT. This sequence encodes CASSQNLGQGSDTQYF.

The V and J genes are TRBV10-3 and TRBJ2-3, with 8 nucleotides matching TRBD2. The CDR3 covers 16 residues. The V gene's germline CDR1 is ENHRY and CDR2 SYGVKD. Unmatched junction bases numbered 11, after V lost 4 bases and J lost 5 bases. CDR3 loop: CAISVGLGGGGDTQYF. The CDR3 region has the DNA TGTGCCATCAGTGTGGGACTAGGTGGGGGGGGAGATACGCAGTATTTT.

This clone was picked up one time. The chain combines TRBV6-2 or TRBV6-3 with TRBJ1-5; D perhaps matches TRBD1 (5 bases). CDR1 is MNHEY and CDR2 is SVGEGT in the germline V gene. The V and J ends lost 3 bases and 0 bases respectively, with 15 bases between them. CDR3 length: 17 amino acids. Here the CDR3 reads CASSYFPRTYSNQPQHF. DNA of the CDR3: TGTGCCAGCAGTTATTTTCCGAGGACATATAGCAATCAGCCCCAGCATTTT.

The gene calls are TRBV7-2 and TRBJ2-7; perhaps TRBD2 as D (6 bases). CDR3 length: 12 amino acids. Trimming shortened V by 2 bases and J by 12 bases, and 14 bases separated the two germline ends. Germline V gene sequence: CDR1 SGHTA, CDR2 FQGNSA. The CDR3 reads CASSLLGTARYF. The CDR3 region has the DNA TGTGCCAGCAGCTTATTGGGGACTGCGCGGTACTTC.

This clone was recorded only once. This sequence joins TRBV11-3 and TRBJ2-7; 10 bases map to TRBD2. Trimming removed 5 bases from V and 7 bases from J; junction bases left unmatched: 5. Germline V gene lookup returns CDR1 SGHNT and CDR2 YENEEA. The CDR3 totals 13 residues. DNA for the CDR3: TGTGCCAGCAGCCCCCGAGCGGGGGGGGAGCAGTACTTC. Protein product: CASSPRAGGEQYF. Supplemented by reference TRBV11-3 and TRBJ2-7, the full variable domain reads EAGVVQSPRYKIIEKKQPVAFWCNPISGHNTLYWYLQNLGQGPELLIRYENEEAVDDSQLPKDRFSAERLKGVDSTLKIQPAELGDSAVYLCASSPRAGGEQYFGPGTRLTVT.

V is TRBV7-8 and J is TRBJ1-1; TRBD1 is a possible D gene (5 bases). The V gene's germline CDR1 is SGHVS and CDR2 FQNEAQ. Deletions cut 3 bases from V and 6 bases from J, with 11 bases between. CDR3 length: 13 amino acids. The CDR3: CASSFQGNAEAFF. The CDR3 region has the DNA TGTGCCAGCAGCTTTCAGGGAAACGCTGAAGCTTTCTTT.

The chain has TRBV7-2 and TRBJ2-3; tentative D call: TRBD1 (6 bases). CDR3 length: 15 residues. Germline lookup yields CDR1 SGHTA and CDR2 FQGNSA. V was cut by 5 bases and J by 1 base, with 13 bases left in between. The CDR3 loop is CASSLQGARTDTQYF. The CDR3 DNA is TGTGCCAGCAGCCTACAGGGCGCCCGCACAGATACGCAGTATTTT.

The CDR3 here is CASSWTHQGGKETQYF. For the CDR3, the DNA is TGTGCCAGTAGTTGGACCCATCAGGGGGGTAAAGAGACCCAGTACTTC. V usage is TRBV19 and J usage is TRBJ2-5; weak D call: TRBD1 (7 bases). Germline lookup yields CDR1 LNHDA and CDR2 SQIVND (reference sequence). V lost 5 bases to trimming and J lost 3 bases, with 19 bases between them. CDR3 length: 16 amino acids.

The genes are TRBV6-5 and TRBJ1-4; no firm D call. Germline lookup yields CDR1 MNHEY and CDR2 SVGAGI. The CDR3 runs 15 residues. Trimming shortened V by 6 bases and J by 0 bases, and 11 bases separated the two germline ends. Written as DNA, the CDR3 is TGTGCCAGCAGCGCCTTCGGGACAACTAATGAAAAACTGTTTTTT. This encodes CASSAFGTTNEKLFF.

The chain combines TRBV28 with TRBJ1-2; D perhaps matches TRBD1 (6 bases). Trimming shortened V by 6 bases and J by 10 bases, and 24 bases separated the two germline ends. The germline CDR1 and CDR2 sequences are MDHEN and SYDVKM. The CDR3 covers 15 residues. CDR3 residues: CASSADGGAQVTYTF. DNA for the CDR3: TGTGCCAGCAGCGCAGACGGGGGGGCGCAGGTAACCTACACCTTC.

This clone was seen just once. The rearrangement uses TRBV4-3 and TRBJ2-7, with D uncertain. V was shortened by 0 bases and J by 1 base, with 4 bases between the two germline ends. The CDR3 runs to 13 residues. CDR1 is LGHNA, CDR2 YSLEER, per germline. CDR3 DNA sequence: TGCGCCAGCAGCCAAGAACGGTCCTACGAGCAGTACTTC. This codes for CASSQERSYEQYF.

The chain employs TRBV5-4 and TRBJ2-3, with D possibly being TRBD2 (5 bases). Trimming took off 4 bases at V and 5 bases at J, with 5 bases between the two ends. This CDR3 has 11 residues. Germline loops: CDR1 SGHNT, CDR2 YYREEE (reference sequence). The CDR3 coding sequence is TGTGCCAGCAGCAGCGGAGATACGCAGTATTTT. This translates into CASSSGDTQYF.

This clone was found a few times. The V call is TRBV5-1, the J call TRBJ1-2; 8 bases are a match to TRBD1. With V trimmed by 4 bases and J by 8 bases, 13 bases remained unmatched. The length of the CDR3 is 15 residues. In germline, CDR1 is SGHRS, CDR2 YFSETQ. The CDR3 DNA is TGCGCCAGCAGCCTTACCGGACAGGGCGTCGGCGGCTACACCTTC. Amino acid sequence: CASSLTGQGVGGYTF. The variable domain in full, completed from reference TRBV5-1 and TRBJ1-2, reads KAGVTQTPRYLIKTRGQQVTLSCSPISGHRSVSWYQQTPGQGLQFLFEYFSETQRNKGNFPGRFSGRQFSNSRSEMNVSTLELGDSALYLCASSLTGQGVGGYTFGSGTRLTVV.

Only one count was recorded for this clone. V gene TRBV5-1 combines with J gene TRBJ2-7; 10 bases fit TRBD1. Germline V gives CDR1 SGHRS, CDR2 YFSETQ. The junction had 8 bases not matched to a gene; V was cut back by 0 bases and J by 5 bases. The CDR3 sequence is 16 residues long. CDR3 sequence: CASSLGAGTGDHEQYF. The CDR3 DNA reads as TGCGCCAGCAGCTTGGGGGCCGGGACAGGGGACCACGAGCAGTACTTC.

The V call is TRBV28, the J call TRBJ1-5, with 7 positions matching TRBD1. CDR1 is MDHEN, CDR2 SYDVKM, per germline. With 3 bases clipped from V and 7 bases from J, the junction kept 0 bases outside the gene matches. The CDR3 spans 12 residues. CDR3: CASSLDRQPQHF. DNA for the CDR3: TGTGCCAGCAGTTTGGACAGGCAGCCCCAGCATTTT.

CDR3 amino acids: CASSPGRDLTDTQYF. CDR3 in DNA: TGTGCCAGTAGTCCGGGGCGGGACCTCACAGATACGCAGTATTTT. The chain links TRBV19 to TRBJ2-3; TRBD2 is a possible D gene (6 bases). The germline V gene encodes CDR1 LNHDA and CDR2 SQIVND (reference sequence). Trimming left V 5 bases short and J 2 bases short, with 14 bases between. The CDR3 loop spans 15 amino acids.

Only one count was recorded for this clone. The chain employs TRBV30 and TRBJ1-5; D not resolved. V dropped 6 bases and J dropped 0 bases, with 9 bases sitting between them. This CDR3 comprises 13 residues. Germline CDR1 is GTSNPN and CDR2 is SVGIG (reference sequence). The DNA of the CDR3 is TGTGCCTGTACACAGTATAGCAATCAGCCCCAGCATTTT. Protein sequence: CACTQYSNQPQHF.

This clone was observed a handful of times. This chain uses TRBV7-2 with TRBJ2-7; 8 bases line up with TRBD1. Germline CDR1 reads SGHTA; CDR2 reads FQGNSA. This CDR3 spans 14 amino acids. The V and J ends lost 3 bases and 2 bases, in that order; junction bases with no gene match: 3. The CDR3, as DNA: TGTGCCAGCAGCTTCTGGACAGGGCCCTACGAGCAGTACTTC. Translated: CASSFWTGPYEQYF.